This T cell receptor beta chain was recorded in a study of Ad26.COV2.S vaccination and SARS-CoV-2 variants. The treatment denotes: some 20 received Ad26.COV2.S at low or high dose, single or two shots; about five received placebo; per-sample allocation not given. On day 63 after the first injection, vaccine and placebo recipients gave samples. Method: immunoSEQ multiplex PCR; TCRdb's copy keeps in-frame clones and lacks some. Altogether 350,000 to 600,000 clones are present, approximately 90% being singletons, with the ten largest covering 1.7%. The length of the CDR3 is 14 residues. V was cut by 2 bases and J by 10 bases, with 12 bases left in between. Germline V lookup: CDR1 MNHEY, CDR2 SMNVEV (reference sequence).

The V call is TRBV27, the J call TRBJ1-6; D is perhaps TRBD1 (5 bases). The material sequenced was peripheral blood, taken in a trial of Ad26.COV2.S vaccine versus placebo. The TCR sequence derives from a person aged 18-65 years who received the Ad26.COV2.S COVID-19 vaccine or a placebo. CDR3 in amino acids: CASSLMGEGSPLHF. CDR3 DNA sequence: TGTGCCAGCAGTTTAATGGGGGAGGGATCACCCCTCCACTTT.